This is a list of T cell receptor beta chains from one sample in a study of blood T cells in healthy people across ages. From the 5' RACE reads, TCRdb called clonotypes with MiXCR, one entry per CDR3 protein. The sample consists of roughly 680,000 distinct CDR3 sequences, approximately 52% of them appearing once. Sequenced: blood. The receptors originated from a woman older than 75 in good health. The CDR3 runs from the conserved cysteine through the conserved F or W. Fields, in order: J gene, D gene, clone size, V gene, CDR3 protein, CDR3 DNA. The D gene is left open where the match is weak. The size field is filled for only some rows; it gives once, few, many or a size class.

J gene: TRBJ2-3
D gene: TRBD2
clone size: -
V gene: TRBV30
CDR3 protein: CAWGALAGDTQYF
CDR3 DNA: TGTGCCTGGGGGGCGCTAGCGGGAGATACGCAGTATTTT

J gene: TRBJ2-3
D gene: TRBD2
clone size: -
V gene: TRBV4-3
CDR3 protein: CASSQDSRGGIDTQYF
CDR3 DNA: TGCGCCAGCAGCCAAGATTCGCGGGGGGGCATAGATACGCAGTATTTT

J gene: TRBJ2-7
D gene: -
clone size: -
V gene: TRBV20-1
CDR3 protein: CSASTRNEQYF
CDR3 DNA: TGCAGTGCTAGCACTAGAAACGAGCAGTACTTC

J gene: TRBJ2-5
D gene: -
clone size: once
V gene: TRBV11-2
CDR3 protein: CASSMPTGFQETQYF
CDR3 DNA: TGTGCCAGCTCCATGCCCACGGGGTTCCAAGAGACCCAGTACTTC

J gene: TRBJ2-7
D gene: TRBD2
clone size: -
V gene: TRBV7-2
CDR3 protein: CASSLARTSGRIYEQYF
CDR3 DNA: TGTGCCAGCAGCTTAGCGCGGACTAGCGGGAGAATCTACGAGCAGTACTTC

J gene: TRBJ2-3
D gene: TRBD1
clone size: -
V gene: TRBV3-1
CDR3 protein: CASSQARTGGRDTQYF
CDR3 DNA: TGTGCCAGCAGCCAAGCGAGGACAGGGGGGAGAGATACGCAGTATTTT

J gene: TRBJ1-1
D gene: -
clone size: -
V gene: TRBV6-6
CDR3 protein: CASSYSSTGDTEAFF
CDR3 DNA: TGTGCCAGCAGTTACTCGAGCACGGGGGACACTGAAGCTTTCTTT

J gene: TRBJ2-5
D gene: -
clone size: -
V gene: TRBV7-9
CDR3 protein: CATHNRPGSQETQYF
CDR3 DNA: TGTGCCACCCACAACCGCCCAGGGAGCCAAGAGACCCAGTACTTC

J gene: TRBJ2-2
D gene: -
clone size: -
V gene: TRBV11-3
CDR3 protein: CASSLDQTGELFF
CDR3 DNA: TGTGCCAGCAGCTTAGATCAAACCGGGGAGCTGTTTTTT

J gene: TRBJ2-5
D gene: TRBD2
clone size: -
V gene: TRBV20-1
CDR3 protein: CSARNLAGLNQETQYF
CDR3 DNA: TGCAGTGCTAGGAACCTAGCGGGGTTAAACCAAGAGACCCAGTACTTC

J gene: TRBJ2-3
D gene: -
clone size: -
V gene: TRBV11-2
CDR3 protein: CASSLERVFNTQYF
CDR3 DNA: TGTGCCAGCAGCTTAGAAAGGGTATTCAATACGCAGTATTTT

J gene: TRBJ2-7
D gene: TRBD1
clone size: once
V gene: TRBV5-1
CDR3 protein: CASSVAGQGYEQYF
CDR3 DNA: TGCGCCAGCAGCGTAGCTGGACAGGGTTACGAGCAGTACTTC

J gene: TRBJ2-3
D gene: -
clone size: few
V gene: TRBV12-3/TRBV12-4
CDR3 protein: CASRGLEGHTQYF
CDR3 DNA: TGTGCCAGCAGGGGACTGGAGGGACATACGCAGTATTTT

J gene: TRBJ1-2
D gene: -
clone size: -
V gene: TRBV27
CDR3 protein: CASTSTRGLDGYTF
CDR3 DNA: TGTGCCAGCACCTCAACCAGGGGATTAGATGGCTACACCTTC

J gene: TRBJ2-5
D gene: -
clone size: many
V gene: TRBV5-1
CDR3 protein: CASSTLGGETQYF
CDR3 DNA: TGCGCCAGCAGCACTTTGGGAGGAGAGACCCAGTACTTC

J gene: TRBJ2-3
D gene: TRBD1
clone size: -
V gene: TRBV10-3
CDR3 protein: CAVSWDSQDTQYF
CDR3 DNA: TGTGCCGTCAGCTGGGACAGTCAAGATACGCAGTATTTT

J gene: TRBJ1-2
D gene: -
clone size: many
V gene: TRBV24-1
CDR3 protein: CATSAGPDGYTF
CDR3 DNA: TGTGCCACCAGTGCAGGGCCGGATGGCTACACCTTC

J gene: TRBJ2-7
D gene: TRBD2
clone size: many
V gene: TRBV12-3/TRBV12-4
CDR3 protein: CASSLSLADSYEQYF
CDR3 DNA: TGTGCCAGCAGTTTAAGTCTAGCGGACTCCTACGAGCAGTACTTC

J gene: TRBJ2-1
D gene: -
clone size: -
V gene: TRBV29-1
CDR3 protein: CSVGGNEQFF
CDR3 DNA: TGCAGCGTTGGCGGGAATGAGCAGTTCTTC

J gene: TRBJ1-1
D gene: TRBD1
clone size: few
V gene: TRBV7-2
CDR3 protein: CASSPTGGRWGTEAFF
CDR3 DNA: TGTGCCAGCAGCCCAACAGGGGGGCGATGGGGCACTGAAGCTTTCTTT

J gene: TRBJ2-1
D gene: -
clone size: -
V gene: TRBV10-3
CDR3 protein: CATVAVDNEQFF
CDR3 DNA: TGTGCCACCGTAGCGGTAGACAATGAGCAGTTCTTC

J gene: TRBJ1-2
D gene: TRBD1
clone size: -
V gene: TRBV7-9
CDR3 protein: CASRHTAGTEFNYGYTF
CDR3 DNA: TGTGCCAGCAGGCACACAGCCGGGACAGAGTTTAACTATGGCTACACCTTC

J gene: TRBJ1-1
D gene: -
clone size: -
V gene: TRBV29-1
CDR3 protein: CSGWTVLMNTEAFF
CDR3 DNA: TGCAGCGGCTGGACGGTCCTAATGAACACTGAAGCTTTCTTT

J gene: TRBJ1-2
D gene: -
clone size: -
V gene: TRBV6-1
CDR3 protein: CASRPGTTAYGYTF
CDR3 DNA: TGTGCCAGCCGGCCAGGGACAACCGCCTATGGCTACACCTTC

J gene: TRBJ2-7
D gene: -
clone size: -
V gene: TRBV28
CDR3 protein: CASSLLGGGNDEQYF
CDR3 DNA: TGTGCCAGCAGTTTATTGGGAGGGGGCAACGACGAGCAGTACTTC

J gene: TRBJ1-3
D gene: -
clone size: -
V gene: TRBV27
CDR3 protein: CASSARQSGNTIYF
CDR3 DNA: TGTGCCAGCAGCGCGAGGCAATCTGGAAACACCATATATTTT

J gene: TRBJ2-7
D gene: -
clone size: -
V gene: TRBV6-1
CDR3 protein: CASGIWHEQYF
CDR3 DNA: TGTGCCAGCGGGATCTGGCACGAGCAGTACTTC

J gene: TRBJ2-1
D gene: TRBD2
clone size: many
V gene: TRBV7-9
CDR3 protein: CASSLHRLAANPNEQFF
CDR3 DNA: TGTGCCAGCAGCTTACATCGACTAGCGGCTAATCCTAATGAGCAGTTCTTC

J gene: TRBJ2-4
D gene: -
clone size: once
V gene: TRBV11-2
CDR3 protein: CASSARIAKNIQYF
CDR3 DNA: TGTGCCAGCAGCGCCAGGATAGCCAAAAACATTCAGTACTTC

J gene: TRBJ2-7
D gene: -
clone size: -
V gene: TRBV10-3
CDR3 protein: CAISESYRFGTEQYF
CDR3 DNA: TGTGCCATCAGTGAGTCTTACAGGTTTGGGACCGAGCAGTACTTC

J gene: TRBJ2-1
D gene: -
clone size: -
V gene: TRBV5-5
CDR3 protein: CASSSTSLHYNEQFF
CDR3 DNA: TGTGCCAGCAGCTCTACTAGTCTCCATTACAATGAGCAGTTCTTC

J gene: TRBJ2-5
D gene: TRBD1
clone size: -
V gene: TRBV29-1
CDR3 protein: CSGSGTAYQETQYF
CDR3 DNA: TGCAGCGGGTCCGGGACAGCGTACCAAGAGACCCAGTACTTC

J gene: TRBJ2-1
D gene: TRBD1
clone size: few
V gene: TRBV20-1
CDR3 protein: CSAVIPRQGYNEQFF
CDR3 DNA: TGCAGTGCCGTAATCCCCCGACAGGGCTACAATGAGCAGTTCTTC

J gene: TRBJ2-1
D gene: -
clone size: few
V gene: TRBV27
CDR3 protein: CASSFSLGSTYNEQFF
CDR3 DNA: TGTGCCAGCAGTTTTTCGTTGGGGAGTACCTACAATGAGCAGTTCTTC

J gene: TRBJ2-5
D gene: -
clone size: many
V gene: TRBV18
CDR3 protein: CASSPGGLETQYF
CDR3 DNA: TGTGCCAGCTCACCGGGGGGTTTGGAGACCCAGTACTTC

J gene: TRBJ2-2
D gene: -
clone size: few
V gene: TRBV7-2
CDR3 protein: CASSLFGSGELFF
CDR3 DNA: TGTGCCAGCAGCTTATTTGGGTCCGGGGAGCTGTTTTTT